This T cell receptor beta chain is from a study of cytomegalovirus exposure and HLA in healthy donors. Broader study findings: Relative to equally common others, HLA-associated TCR beta chains showed greater clonal expansion in a later analysis.

The CDR3 runs 15 residues. Germline CDR1 reads SGHNT; CDR2 reads YENEEA. V dropped 0 bases and J dropped 1 base, with 9 bases sitting between them. Note on this clone: Its specificity is unknown.

The PCR had 60 Vbeta and 13 Jbeta primers. Clones were read by immunoSEQ multiplex PCR, and TCRdb kept only the in-frame ones, dropping some. This sample has 100,000 to 150,000 clones; about 74% occur once, and the top ten carry 5.5% to 7.5%. J is TRBJ1-1 and V is TRBV11-3, with D unclear. What was sequenced was PBMCs. The origin of this receptor is a woman aged 45 to 65 in good health and CMV-seropositive. For the CDR3, the DNA is TGTGCCAGCAGCTTAGACGGTCTTAAGAACACTGAAGCTTTCTTT. Its protein is CASSLDGLKNTEAFF.